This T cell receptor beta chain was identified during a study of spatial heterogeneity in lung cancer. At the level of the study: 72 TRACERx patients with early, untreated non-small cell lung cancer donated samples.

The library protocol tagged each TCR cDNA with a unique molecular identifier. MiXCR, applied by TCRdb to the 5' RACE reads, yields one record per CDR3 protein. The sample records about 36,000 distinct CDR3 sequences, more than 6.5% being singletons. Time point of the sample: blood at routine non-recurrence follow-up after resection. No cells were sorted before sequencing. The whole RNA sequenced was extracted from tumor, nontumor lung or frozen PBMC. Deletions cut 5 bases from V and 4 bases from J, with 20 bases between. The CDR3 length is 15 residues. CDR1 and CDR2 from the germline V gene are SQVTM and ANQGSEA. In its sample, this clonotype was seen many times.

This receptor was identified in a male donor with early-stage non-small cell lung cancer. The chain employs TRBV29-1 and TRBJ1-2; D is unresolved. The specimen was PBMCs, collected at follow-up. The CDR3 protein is CSVSPPGGELYGYTF. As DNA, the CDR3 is TGCAGCGTTAGCCCCCCCGGCGGGGAACTCTATGGCTACACCTTC.